The 31 T cell receptor beta chains reported below all come from one sample, sequenced in a study of Graves' ophthalmopathy and Graves' hyperthyroidism. Investigators amplified TCR beta CDR3 regions from RNA transcripts. An initial RT-PCR round employing HTBI primers preceded a second-round multiplex PCR. One entry per CDR3 protein, called by TCRdb with MiXCR from the multiplex PCR reads. The sample yields 300,000 to 500,000 distinct CDR3 sequences, over 15% seen once. Sequenced input: peripheral blood. These receptors all stem from a woman aged 18-29 years with stable Graves' hyperthyroidism.

The sample holds many counts of this clonotype. This could be a read error, since a much larger clone is one nucleotide away. Here the CDR3 DNA reads TGTGCCAGCAGTGATGGGGGCGCGAACACTGAAGCTTTCTTT. Amino acids: CASSDGGANTEAFF. This sequence joins TRBV6-1 and TRBJ1-1, with D tentatively TRBD1 (6 bases). CDR3 length: 14 amino acids. The V and J ends lost 3 bases and 1 base respectively, with 9 bases between them. Germline CDR1 is MNHNS and CDR2 is SASEGT.

This clonotype was seen ten or more times. The V and J genes are TRBV29-1 and TRBJ1-5; 8 bases match TRBD1. The CDR3 extends over 12 amino acids. J was trimmed by 4 bases and V by 4 bases; bases with no gene match: 0. Germline CDR1 and CDR2: SQVTM and ANQGSEA. As DNA, the CDR3 is TGCAGCGTTGGGACAGGGAATCAGCCCCAGCATTTT. Translating gives CSVGTGNQPQHF.

This clonotype has just a few counts. The chain joins TRBV7-2 to TRBJ1-6; D gene uncertain. Germline values: CDR1 SGHTA, CDR2 FQGNSA. Trimming shortened V by 1 base and J by 6 bases, and 10 bases separated the two germline ends. This CDR3 is built from 15 residues. DNA for the CDR3: TGTGCCAGCAGCTTAGAGTCAAGGCCTAATTCACCCCTCCACTTT. Residues: CASSLESRPNSPLHF.

This rearrangement joins TRBV27 to TRBJ2-5; 9 nucleotides match TRBD1. Germline V CDR1 and CDR2: MNHEY, SMNVEV (reference sequence). The V and J ends lost 4 bases and 1 base, in that order; junction bases with no gene match: 4. This CDR3 spans 15 amino acids. The CDR3 coding sequence is TGTGCCAGCAGTTCCACAGGGGGCGGCCAAGAGACCCAGTACTTC. Amino acids: CASSSTGGGQETQYF.

This clonotype appeared many times. The J gene is TRBJ1-1, the V gene TRBV4-1; TRBD1 is a possible D gene (6 bases). Germline values: CDR1 MGHRA, CDR2 YSYEKL. The CDR3 runs to 15 residues. V lost 3 bases to trimming and J lost 3 bases, with 14 bases between them. CDR3 sequence: CASSHRRGRDTEAFF. The CDR3, as DNA: TGCGCCAGCAGCCATAGAAGGGGGAGGGACACTGAAGCTTTCTTT.

This sequence joins TRBV6-1 and TRBJ1-1; D remains unclear. The CDR3 length is 13 residues. V was trimmed by 7 bases and J by 1 base, leaving 10 bases between them. Germline CDR1 MNHNS, CDR2 SASEGT. DNA of the CDR3: TGTGCCAGCACATTGGATGCGAACACTGAAGCTTTCTTT. Amino acid sequence: CASTLDANTEAFF.

A few counts support this clonotype. V gene TRBV5-1 combines with J gene TRBJ1-1; D gene uncertain. V was clipped by 3 bases and J by 1 base, with 7 bases between them. The germline gives CDR1 SGHRS, CDR2 YFSETQ. The CDR3 consists of 13 residues. CDR3 loop: CASSSEPNTEAFF. CDR3 bases: TGCGCCAGCAGCTCGGAACCGAACACTGAAGCTTTCTTT.

In this sample, this clonotype turned up many times. This rearrangement joins TRBV6-1 to TRBJ1-6, with D hard to call. V shed 3 bases and J shed 3 bases, with 3 bases lying between them. The CDR3 totals 13 residues. The germline V gene encodes CDR1 MNHNS and CDR2 SASEGT. CDR3 in amino acids: CASSDDYNSPLHF. In nucleotides, the CDR3 is TGTGCCAGCAGTGATGACTATAATTCACCCCTCCACTTT.

This clonotype was seen repeatedly, ten times or more. The chain couples TRBV9 to TRBJ2-5; TRBD2 might be the D (7 bases). The germline gives CDR1 SGDLS, CDR2 YYNGEE. Trimming removed 4 bases at V and 3 bases at J, with 16 bases between. The length of the CDR3 is 15 residues. The CDR3 DNA reads TGTGCCAGCAGCCCCCGGGGGGCGGGGAAAGAGACCCAGTACTTC. Its translation is CASSPRGAGKETQYF.

This clonotype was found many times. CDR3 sequence (DNA): TGTGCCATCAGTGAATCAGGAACGATGAATCAGCCCCAGCATTTT. Amino acid sequence: CAISESGTMNQPQHF. The V gene is TRBV10-3, the J gene TRBJ1-5; D not resolved. The CDR3 has 15 amino acids. Germline CDR1 is ENHRY and CDR2 is SYGVKD. V lost 3 bases and J lost 4, with 13 bases in between.

In its sample, this clonotype was seen many times. The chain uses TRBV19 and TRBJ1-6; possibly TRBD1 for D (5 bases). The CDR3 has 15 amino acids. Germline loops: CDR1 LNHDA, CDR2 SQIVND (reference sequence). Deletions cut 3 bases from V and 7 bases from J, with 13 bases between. The CDR3 reads CASSIGGRANSPLHF. The CDR3 DNA follows: TGTGCCAGTAGTATCGGCGGCAGGGCGAATTCACCCCTCCACTTT.

This clonotype was counted ten times or more. J is TRBJ1-1 and V is TRBV5-4, with 8 bases fitting TRBD1. CDR3 length: 13 amino acids. Trimming removed 3 bases from V and 9 bases from J; junction bases left unmatched: 7. Germline CDR1 and CDR2: SGHNT and YYREEE (reference sequence). In nucleotides, the CDR3 is TGTGCCAGCAGCTCCGGCAGGGGGCTGAAAGCTTTCTTT. Amino acids: CASSSGRGLKAFF. Filled out from reference TRBV5-4 and TRBJ1-1, the complete variable domain reads ETGVTQSPTHLIKTRGQQVTLRCSSQSGHNTVSWYQQALGQGPQFIFQYYREEENGRGNFPPRFSGLQFPNYSSELNVNALELDDSALYLCASSSGRGLKAFFGQGTRLTVV.

The sample holds many counts of this clonotype. The chain links TRBV29-1 to TRBJ1-1; D is possibly TRBD1 (5 bases). The CDR3 loop spans 14 amino acids. V gave up 6 bases and J gave up 1 base, with 15 bases separating them. Germline V CDR1 and CDR2: SQVTM, ANQGSEA. The CDR3 here is CSVLPGRRNTEAFF. The CDR3, as DNA: TGCAGCGTGTTACCGGGACGGCGGAACACTGAAGCTTTCTTT.

This clonotype occurred many times. J is TRBJ1-1 and V is TRBV12-3 or TRBV12-4; D unresolved. The CDR3 length is 12 residues. V shed 8 bases and J shed 3 bases, with 10 bases lying between them. The CDR3 DNA reads TGTGCCAGCCTTACAGTAGACACTGAAGCTTTCTTT. As protein: CASLTVDTEAFF.

In its sample, this clonotype was seen many times. This chain connects TRBV29-1 to TRBJ1-2; maybe TRBD1 (5 bases). Germline lookup yields CDR1 SQVTM and CDR2 ANQGSEA. The V end was cut by 5 bases, the J end by 5 bases, with 15 bases between. The CDR3 length is 13 residues. The CDR3 region has the DNA TGCAGCGTTTGGGACGGGGAGTCGTATGGCTACACCTTC. It yields the protein CSVWDGESYGYTF.

The V gene is TRBV18, the J gene TRBJ2-5; possibly TRBD1 for D (6 bases). V was cut by 3 bases and J by 1 base, with 12 bases left in between. This CDR3 is built from 15 residues. Germline V CDR1 and CDR2: KGHSH, LQKENI. The CDR3 sequence is CASSPTTGIQETQYF. The CDR3 DNA follows: TGTGCCAGCTCACCTACGACAGGCATCCAAGAGACCCAGTACTTC. The full variable domain, completed using reference TRBV18 and TRBJ2-5, is NAGVMQNPRHLVRRRGQEARLRCSPMKGHSHVYWYRQLPEEGLKFMVYLQKENIIDESGMPKERFSAEFPKEGPSILRIQQVVRGDSAAYFCASSPTTGIQETQYFGPGTRLLVL.

The J gene is TRBJ2-5, the V gene TRBV5-5; the match to TRBD2 covers 7 bases. Trimming cost V 6 bases and J 1 base; bases outside gene matches: 9. This CDR3 is built from 15 residues. Germline loops: CDR1 SGHKS, CDR2 YYEKEE (reference sequence). CDR3 residues: CASNMRGIFQETQYF. The CDR3 coding sequence is TGTGCCAGCAACATGCGGGGGATATTCCAAGAGACCCAGTACTTC.

In its sample, this clonotype was seen many times. The chain links TRBV12-3 or TRBV12-4 to TRBJ1-3, with D possibly TRBD1 on 6 matching bases. The CDR3 is 14 residues long. V lost 4 bases and J 8 bases, leaving 15 bases between the germline ends. In nucleotides, the CDR3 is TGTGCCAGCAGTTCCCGGACAGTCTTAGACACCATATATTTT. Protein sequence: CASSSRTVLDTIYF.

A word on this clonotype: Likely a read error: the CDR3 ends without its conserved phenylalanine or tryptophan. The DNA is omitted, as the CDR3 cannot be located on it reliably, and the CDR3 follows TCRdb's listing. The rearrangement joins TRBV12-3 or TRBV12-4 to TRBJ2-2; the table calls TRBD1, which could not be checked here. From its first to its last residue, the CDR3 has 13 amino acids. CDR3: CATGQGNTGELCL.

This clonotype appeared many times. As DNA, the CDR3 is TGTGCCAGCAGTACCCCGGGTTTAGCGGGGAATTACGAGCAGTACTTC. It is translated as CASSTPGLAGNYEQYF. The chain employs TRBV12-3 or TRBV12-4 and TRBJ2-7, with 8 bases fitting TRBD2. V lost 5 bases, J lost 4 bases, and 13 bases stayed unmatched. The CDR3 runs to 16 residues.

This clonotype was picked up many times. This chain connects TRBV11-3 to TRBJ1-2, with D hard to call. The germline CDR1 and CDR2 sequences are SGHNT and YENEEA. Trimming took off 5 bases at V and 4 bases at J, with 11 bases between the two ends. This CDR3 is built from 13 residues. As DNA, the CDR3 is TGTGCCAGCAGCCCAAGGGAGTTCTATGGCTACACCTTC. Protein sequence: CASSPREFYGYTF.

This clonotype has a single count. The chain employs TRBV2 and TRBJ1-2; 7 nucleotides agree with TRBD1. CDR1 is SNHLY, CDR2 FYNNEI, per germline. The ends lost 6 bases at V and 5 bases at J; junction bases unmatched: 9. CDR3 size: 14 residues. The CDR3 sequence: CASRKRGTAYGYTF. In DNA form, the CDR3 reads TGTGCCAGCAGAAAGCGCGGGACAGCGTATGGCTACACCTTC.

The genes are TRBV7-2 and TRBJ2-7; 7 bases match TRBD2. V trimming: 6 bases; J trimming: 4 bases; junction bases outside the gene matches: 12. The germline gives CDR1 SGHTA, CDR2 FQGNSA. This CDR3 has 15 residues. Here the CDR3 reads CASSPWGGRVYEQYF. The CDR3 nucleotides read TGTGCCAGCAGTCCCTGGGGCGGGAGAGTATACGAGCAGTACTTC.

This clonotype was observed at least ten times. The J gene is TRBJ1-1, the V gene TRBV6-1; D gene ambiguous. The CDR3 contains 11 residues. Per germline, CDR1 MNHNS and CDR2 SASEGT. V lost 3 bases and J lost 3, with 2 bases in between. DNA for the CDR3: TGTGCCAGCAGTGAGTACACTGAAGCTTTCTTT. Residues: CASSEYTEAFF.

V usage is TRBV18 and J usage is TRBJ1-5; D ambiguous. The CDR3 spans 14 residues. Germline V CDR1 and CDR2: KGHSH, LQKENI. V lost 1 base, J lost 1 base, and 5 bases lay in between. CDR3 DNA: TGTGCCAGCTCACCACGGGAAAGCAATCAGCCCCAGCATTTT. Translating it yields CASSPRESNQPQHF.

This clonotype was counted many times. The chain recombines TRBV5-1 with TRBJ2-5; 7 bases match TRBD2. The germline V gene encodes CDR1 SGHRS and CDR2 YFSETQ. Trimming cost V 1 base and J 4 bases; bases outside gene matches: 10. The CDR3 is made up of 16 amino acids. The CDR3 sequence: CASSLNGQREGETQYF. The CDR3 nucleotides are TGCGCCAGCAGCTTGAATGGTCAGCGGGAAGGAGAGACCCAGTACTTC.

This clonotype was detected many times. The rearrangement links TRBV27 to TRBJ2-7; TRBD2 matches at 8 bases. Germline assignment: CDR1 MNHEY and CDR2 SMNVEV (reference sequence). V was clipped by 5 bases and J by 1 base; unmatched bases: 7. This CDR3 spans 15 amino acids. For the CDR3, the DNA is TGTGCCAGCAGTCTCAGCGGGGGCCTTTCCTACGAGCAGTACTTC. Translation gives CASSLSGGLSYEQYF.

The sample holds many counts of this clonotype. The gene calls are TRBV24-1 and TRBJ2-7, with a tentative D call TRBD2 (5 bases). Germline CDR1 and CDR2: KGHDR and SFDVKD. The CDR3 extends over 13 amino acids. Trimming took 6 bases from V and 0 from J, leaving 8 bases between them. The CDR3 coding sequence is TGTGCCACCAGTCGGGGATACTCCTACGAGCAGTACTTC. It codes for CATSRGYSYEQYF.

This clonotype was counted at least ten times. This chain uses TRBV6-1 with TRBJ1-1; D perhaps matches TRBD1 (6 bases). The CDR3 spans 16 residues. CDR1 MNHNS and CDR2 SASEGT come from the germline V gene. Trimming pared 7 bases from V and 0 bases from J, leaving 18 bases between. CDR3 protein: CASIPPGGHLNTEAFF. In nucleotides, the CDR3 is TGTGCCAGCATCCCGCCGGGGGGACATTTGAACACTGAAGCTTTCTTT.

This clonotype was recorded a few times. The junction and the germline gene differ at one end; a read error may be behind it. The chain carries TRBV20-1 and TRBJ2-4, with 9 bases lining up with TRBD1. CDR1 DFQATT and CDR2 SNEGSKA come from the germline V gene (reference sequence). The CDR3 loop spans 15 amino acids. CDR3 nucleotides: TGCAGTGCTAAGGGGACAGGGTGGGCCAAAAACATTAAGTACTTC. It codes for CSAKGTGWAKNIKYF.

In this sample, this clonotype turned up many times. The chain couples TRBV18 to TRBJ2-5; D unresolved. V was shortened by 2 bases and J by 2 bases, with 6 bases between the two germline ends. The CDR3 length is 13 residues. Germline V gene lookup returns CDR1 KGHSH and CDR2 LQKENI. The CDR3 region is CASSPIPQETQYF. The DNA of the CDR3 is TGTGCCAGCTCACCAATACCGCAAGAGACCCAGTACTTC.